This T cell receptor (beta chain) was recovered during a study of T cell responses to AZD1222 COVID-19 vaccine. This CDR3 contains 15 residues. Trimming shortened V by 0 bases and J by 5 bases, and 14 bases separated the two germline ends. Per germline, CDR1 SGHTS and CDR2 YDEGEE. TCRdb keeps only in-frame clones here, not all; method: immunoSEQ multiplex PCR. The profile covers roughly 140,000 clones, with roughly 88% appearing a single time and about 1.9% taken by the ten largest. The rearrangement joins TRBV5-8 to TRBJ2-5; possibly TRBD1 for D (5 bases). The TCR sequence derives from an adult who received the AZD1222 COVID-19 vaccine. The sequencing used peripheral blood, collected 28 days after the second AZD1222 dose. DNA of the CDR3: TGTGCCAGCAGCTTGGGGGGCCCTTCGGTGGAGACCCAGTACTTC. Residues: CASSLGGPSVETQYF.